This TCR beta chain is drawn from a study of cytomegalovirus exposure and HLA in healthy donors. In the PCR, 60 Vbeta and 13 Jbeta primers were used. Clones were read by immunoSEQ multiplex PCR, and TCRdb kept only the in-frame ones, dropping some. The repertoire holds about 190,000 clones, with roughly 75% as singletons. V dropped 4 bases and J dropped 2 bases, with 20 bases sitting between them. Germline V gives CDR1 MNHNS, CDR2 SASEGT. The CDR3 spans 17 residues. The source material was PBMCs. The sequence derives from a young man in good health and CMV-seropositive. This chain joins TRBV6-1 and TRBJ2-5; TRBD2 might be the D (6 bases). As DNA, the CDR3 is TGTGCCAGCAGTGGGGGCGGGGCAGGAAAAAGGCAAGAGACCCAGTACTTC. Its translation: CASSGGGAGKRQETQYF.